Each of the 26 T cell receptor beta chains below was sequenced from the same sample in a study of T cell responses to AZD1222 COVID-19 vaccine (dated by TCRdb to the early 2020s). Library preparation was by the immunoSEQ multiplex PCR assay. TCRdb obtained this table from immuneACCESS and retained in-frame rearrangements with V and J assigned. These tables miss some clones; where compared with another copy, unresolved V genes account for less than half of the shortfall, and the remainder is unexplained. Recorded for this sample are some 140,000 clones; just over 90% of them occurred a single time. The biggest ten clones account for approximately 2% of the sample. What this sample's time point label stands for: baseline before first vaccination. Sequenced here: peripheral blood, sampled on day 0 of AZD1222 vaccination. Receptors were obtained from an adult in good health.

The J gene is TRBJ1-5, the V gene TRBV2; D may be TRBD1 (5 bases). Trimming cost V 5 bases and J 0 bases, with 5 bases left between them. Germline loops: CDR1 SNHLY, CDR2 FYNNEI. This CDR3 is built from 13 residues. The CDR3 nucleotides read TGTGCCAGCAGTAGGGGTAGCAATCAGCCCCAGCATTTT. Its protein product is CASSRGSNQPQHF.

The rearrangement uses TRBV7-8 and TRBJ2-7; 7 bases match TRBD2. The V gene end was trimmed by 5 bases and the J gene end by 3 bases; junction bases not matched to a gene: 13. Germline CDR1 is SGHVS and CDR2 is FQNEAQ. The length of the CDR3 is 16 residues. Here the CDR3 reads CASSTNQLANDYEQYF. DNA for the CDR3: TGTGCCAGCAGCACGAACCAACTAGCGAACGACTACGAGCAGTACTTC.

This rearrangement joins TRBV7-9 to TRBJ2-3, with TRBD2 identical over 11 bases. The CDR3 totals 16 residues. V shed 2 bases, J shed 2 bases, and the junction held 3 bases outside the gene matches. CDR1 and CDR2 (germline): SEHNR, FQNEAQ (reference sequence). CDR3 DNA: TGTGCCAGCAGCTTACTAGCGGGGGGTTACACAGATACGCAGTATTTT. As protein: CASSLLAGGYTDTQYF.

The chain joins TRBV5-4 to TRBJ1-4; 12 bases align to TRBD1. V gave up 4 bases and J gave up 3 bases; unmatched junction bases: 10. This CDR3 has 18 amino acids. Germline CDR1 and CDR2: SGHNT and YYREEE (reference sequence). Here the CDR3 DNA reads TGTGCCAGCAGCCGTGGTCGGGACAGGGGGCCGGCTAATGAAAAACTGTTTTTT. It codes for CASSRGRDRGPANEKLFF.

The gene calls are TRBV3-1 (or the pseudogene TRBV3-2) and TRBJ1-6; D ambiguous. Germline CDR1 LGHDT, CDR2 YNNKEL (reference sequence). V gave up 8 bases and J gave up 5 bases, with 19 bases separating them. CDR3 size: 16 residues. CDR3 sequence: CASANTAERNNSPLHF. The DNA for the CDR3 is TGTGCCAGCGCAAACACCGCGGAGCGGAATAATTCACCCCTCCACTTT.

The chain links TRBV19 to TRBJ2-7; 9 nucleotides line up with TRBD1. The CDR3 runs 14 residues. Germline CDR1 LNHDA, CDR2 SQIVND (reference sequence). V was pared by 4 bases and J by 5 bases, with 6 bases of the junction left unmatched. The CDR3 loop is CASSKGQGVNEQYF. Written as DNA, the CDR3 is TGTGCCAGTAGTAAGGGACAGGGAGTCAACGAGCAGTACTTC.

This clone has a single count. The rearrangement links TRBV7-2 to TRBJ1-6; D unresolved. The CDR3 spans 12 residues. The germline CDR1 and CDR2 sequences are SGHTA and FQGNSA. V was trimmed by 5 bases and J by 11 bases, leaving 10 bases between them. CDR3 sequence: CASSLGVAPLHF. For the CDR3, the DNA is TGTGCCAGCAGCCTTGGGGTCGCACCCCTCCACTTT.

The chain joins TRBV6-4 to TRBJ1-2; D not certain. V lost 2 bases and J lost 0, with 7 bases in between. This CDR3 has 14 residues. Germline V gene sequence: CDR1 MRHNA, CDR2 SNTAGT. This chain's CDR3 is CASSDGRANYGYTF. As DNA, the CDR3 is TGTGCCAGCAGTGACGGACGGGCTAACTATGGCTACACCTTC.

The J gene is TRBJ1-2, the V gene TRBV7-2; maybe TRBD1 (6 bases). Trimming stripped 1 base from V and 5 bases from J, with 20 bases between. Germline V gene sequence: CDR1 SGHTA, CDR2 FQGNSA. CDR3 length: 17 amino acids. The CDR3 nucleotides read TGTGCCAGCAGCTTAGTGTATGGGGCAGGAGGGGGTTATGGCTACACCTTC. It yields the protein CASSLVYGAGGGYGYTF. Full variable domain (remainder filled in from reference TRBV7-2 and TRBJ1-2): GAGVSQSPSNKVTEKGKDVELRCDPISGHTALYWYRQSLGQGLEFLIYFQGNSAPDKSGLPSDRFSAERTGGSVSTLTIQRTQQEDSAVYLCASSLVYGAGGGYGYTFGSGTRLTVV.

V usage is TRBV27 and J usage is TRBJ2-5; 10 nucleotides agree with TRBD2. The V gene's germline CDR1 is MNHEY and CDR2 SMNVEV (reference sequence). V lost 3 bases and J lost 4; bases outside the gene matches: 5. The CDR3 is made up of 15 amino acids. This CDR3 reads CASSLIAGGSETQYF. CDR3 in DNA: TGTGCCAGCAGTTTGATAGCGGGGGGCTCAGAGACCCAGTACTTC.

This chain connects TRBV5-4 to TRBJ1-6; D may be TRBD1 (5 bases). The V end lost 5 bases, the J end lost 12 bases, and 18 bases lay between the germline ends. This CDR3 is 14 amino acids long. Germline V lookup: CDR1 SGHNT, CDR2 YYREEE (reference sequence). This CDR3 is CASRTWGGGVPLHF. Written as DNA, the CDR3 is TGTGCCAGCAGGACCTGGGGGGGTGGGGTACCCCTCCACTTT.

This clone was seen only once. The V call is TRBV5-4, the J call TRBJ2-2; 16 nucleotides match TRBD2. CDR1 is SGHNT and CDR2 is YYREEE in the germline V gene (reference sequence). Trimming removed 5 bases from V and 7 bases from J; junction bases left unmatched: 11. CDR3 length: 18 residues. CDR3 DNA: TGTGCCAGCAGTCACGGGACTAGCGGGGGGGCCCGTATCGGGGAGCTGTTTTTT. It specifies CASSHGTSGGARIGELFF.

The chain joins TRBV19 to TRBJ2-5; possibly TRBD1 for D (5 bases). V shed 2 bases and J shed 5 bases, with 12 bases lying between them. Looked up from germline, CDR1 is LNHDA and CDR2 is SQIVND (reference sequence). This CDR3 contains 14 residues. DNA of the CDR3: TGTGCCAGTAGTATAAGGGGATTCAGGGAGACCCAGTACTTC. It translates to CASSIRGFRETQYF.

With regard to this clone: The junction shows a germline mismatch at one end, possibly a read error. The rearrangement uses TRBV7-6 and TRBJ2-3; TRBD2 matches at 11 bases. The CDR3 is 17 residues long. Germline CDR1 and CDR2: SGHVS and FNYEAQ. The CDR3 DNA sequence: TGTGCCAGCAGCCCCGGGGCTAGCGGGGGGCCGGGAGATGCGCAGTATTTT. This encodes CASSPGASGGPGDAQYF.

This chain links TRBV7-2 with TRBJ2-7, with unresolved D. The germline V gene encodes CDR1 SGHTA and CDR2 FQGNSA. The CDR3 runs 12 residues. Trimming cost V 7 bases and J 7 bases, with 14 bases left between them. In DNA form, the CDR3 reads TGTGCCAGCACCATAGTGGGATGGGAGCAGTACTTC. This translates into CASTIVGWEQYF.

This clone appeared once. The chain joins TRBV9 to TRBJ1-5; no clear D. Germline assignment: CDR1 SGDLS and CDR2 YYNGEE. The V end was cut by 2 bases, the J end by 4 bases, with 13 bases between. The CDR3 contains 15 residues. CDR3 coding DNA: TGTGCCAGCAGCGTGGGGAGGGAAATAAATCAGCCCCAGCATTTT. Protein: CASSVGREINQPQHF.

The chain combines TRBV4-2 with TRBJ2-3; the match to TRBD1 covers 7 bases. This CDR3 comprises 15 residues. V gave up 4 bases and J gave up 2 bases; unmatched junction bases: 6. From germline, CDR1 is LGHNA and CDR2 YNFKEQ. The DNA for the CDR3 is TGTGCCAGCAGCCTAACAGGGGCCTCCACAGATACGCAGTATTTT. Translating gives CASSLTGASTDTQYF.

The chain is built from TRBV5-4 and TRBJ2-7; 7 bases fit TRBD1. Germline CDR1 and CDR2: SGHNT and YYREEE (reference sequence). CDR3 length: 13 amino acids. Germline trimming cut 4 bases from V and 3 bases from J; bases unmatched to any gene: 4. CDR3 protein: CASSTTGNYEQYF. The CDR3 DNA reads as TGTGCCAGCAGCACGACAGGGAACTACGAGCAGTACTTC. The complete variable domain, with remaining parts taken from reference TRBV5-4 and TRBJ2-7, reads ETGVTQSPTHLIKTRGQQVTLRCSSQSGHNTVSWYQQALGQGPQFIFQYYREEENGRGNFPPRFSGLQFPNYSSELNVNALELDDSALYLCASSTTGNYEQYFGPGTRLTVT.

The chain links TRBV7-9 to TRBJ1-1; 7 bases line up with TRBD1. Germline loops: CDR1 SEHNR, CDR2 FQNEAQ (reference sequence). CDR3 length equals 15 residues. V shed 5 bases and J 1 base; nucleotides not matched to a gene: 7. The CDR3 nucleotides read TGTGCCAGCAGCCCCTTGGGACAGCGGAACACTGAAGCTTTCTTT. As protein: CASSPLGQRNTEAFF.

This rearrangement joins TRBV27 to TRBJ2-4; no clear D. Germline CDR1 is MNHEY and CDR2 is SMNVEV (reference sequence). This CDR3 has 17 amino acids. Trimming took 3 bases from V and 0 from J, leaving 15 bases between them. The CDR3 sequence is CASSFQGYNRAKNIQYF. CDR3 in DNA: TGTGCCAGCAGTTTTCAAGGGTATAACAGAGCCAAAAACATTCAGTACTTC.

The chain carries TRBV3-1 (or the pseudogene TRBV3-2) and TRBJ2-5; 11 bases agree with TRBD2. V gave up 4 bases and J gave up 3 bases; unmatched junction bases: 10. The CDR3 covers 17 residues. Germline lookup yields CDR1 LGHDT and CDR2 YNNKEL (reference sequence). The CDR3 sequence is CASSPPAGTSGEETQYF. The CDR3 DNA is TGTGCCAGCAGCCCCCCTGCCGGGACTAGCGGTGAAGAGACCCAGTACTTC.

The rearrangement uses TRBV28 and TRBJ1-5, with a tentative D call TRBD1 (5 bases). This CDR3 is built from 14 residues. V was pared by 3 bases and J by 9 bases, with 15 bases between. Per the germline V gene, CDR1 is MDHEN and CDR2 is SYDVKM. CDR3 protein: CASSFGPGQGPQHF. Here the CDR3 DNA reads TGTGCCAGCAGTTTCGGTCCAGGCCAGGGGCCCCAGCATTTT.

The J gene is TRBJ1-3, the V gene TRBV7-9; 10 nucleotides agree with TRBD1. The V gene end was trimmed by 5 bases and the J gene end by 0 bases; junction bases not matched to a gene: 10. CDR3 size: 18 residues. Germline CDR1 is SEHNR and CDR2 is FQNEAQ (reference sequence). The CDR3: CASSPGTGAKNSGNTIYF. CDR3 nucleotides: TGTGCCAGCAGCCCCGGGACAGGGGCGAAAAACTCTGGAAACACCATATATTTT.

This clone is a singleton in its sample. The rearrangement uses TRBV10-1 and TRBJ2-7; TRBD2 aligns across 13 bases. The CDR3 is 15 residues long. V was pared by 6 bases and J by 3 bases, with 5 bases of the junction left unmatched. Germline-derived CDR1 and CDR2 are WNHNN and SYGVQD (reference sequence). Written as DNA, the CDR3 is TGCGCCAGCAGCCGCTGGACTAGCGGGGGCTACGAGCAGTACTTC. It encodes CASSRWTSGGYEQYF.

The chain uses TRBV11-3 and TRBJ2-3; D is possibly TRBD1 (6 bases). The CDR3 covers 15 residues. Germline lookup yields CDR1 SGHNT and CDR2 YENEEA. Between the trimmed V and J ends, which lost 5 bases and 3 bases, there was a span of 15 bases. The CDR3 protein is CASSLTGRGTDTQYF. CDR3 nucleotides: TGTGCCAGCAGCCTGACAGGACGGGGAACAGATACGCAGTATTTT.

The genes are TRBV5-1 and TRBJ2-5; TRBD1 might be the D (5 bases). V lost 4 bases and J 5 bases, leaving 18 bases between the germline ends. The CDR3 spans 15 residues. Germline loops: CDR1 SGHRS, CDR2 YFSETQ. The CDR3 region has the DNA TGCGCCAGCAGCCAACAGCCCGACAGTCCCGAGACCCAGTACTTC. This encodes CASSQQPDSPETQYF.